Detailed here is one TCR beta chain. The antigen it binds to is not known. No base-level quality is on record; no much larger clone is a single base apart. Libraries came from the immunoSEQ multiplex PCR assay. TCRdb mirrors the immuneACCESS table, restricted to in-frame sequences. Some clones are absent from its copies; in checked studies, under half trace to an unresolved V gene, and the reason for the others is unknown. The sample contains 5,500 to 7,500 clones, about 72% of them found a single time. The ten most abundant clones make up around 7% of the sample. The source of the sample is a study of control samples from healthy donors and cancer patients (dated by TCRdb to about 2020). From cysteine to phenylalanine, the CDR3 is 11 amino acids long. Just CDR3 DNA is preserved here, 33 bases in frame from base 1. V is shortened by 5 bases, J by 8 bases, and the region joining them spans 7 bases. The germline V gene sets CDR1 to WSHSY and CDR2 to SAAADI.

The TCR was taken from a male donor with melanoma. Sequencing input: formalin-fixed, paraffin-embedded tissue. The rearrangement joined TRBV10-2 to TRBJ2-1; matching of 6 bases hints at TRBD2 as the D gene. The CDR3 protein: CASSLADEQFF. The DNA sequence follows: TGCGCCAGCAGTTTAGCGGATGAGCAGTTCTTC.